The next 27 T cell receptor beta chains were all read from a single sample in a study of shared clonotypes between healthy human individuals. Assay: immunoSEQ multiplex PCR; the TCRdb copy retains only in-frame clones and omits some. The table has around 450,000 clones, around 75% seen once. Sample: PBMCs. These receptors were taken from a woman aged 40 to 50 in good health. Some clones in this sample may be carry-over from other donors' samples.

J is TRBJ2-4 and V is TRBV27, with D possibly matching TRBD2 (5 bases). The V end lost 5 bases, the J end lost 6 bases, and 14 bases lay between the germline ends. CDR1 and CDR2 (germline): MNHEY, SMNVEV (reference sequence). CDR3 size: 14 residues. The DNA of the CDR3 is TGTGCCAGCAGTGTCGGAAGGAGCGGAAACATTCAGTACTTC. Amino acid sequence: CASSVGRSGNIQYF.

V usage is TRBV10-3 and J usage is TRBJ2-3, with TRBD2 matching 11 bases. V lost 4 bases, J lost 10 bases, and 10 bases stayed unmatched. The CDR3 length is 15 residues. Germline V gives CDR1 ENHRY, CDR2 SYGVKD. The CDR3 DNA reads as TGTGCCATCAGTGTTGGGGAGCTAGCGGGAGGACCGCAGTATTTT. Its protein product is CAISVGELAGGPQYF.

The J gene is TRBJ2-5, the V gene TRBV18; D not certain. This CDR3 spans 14 amino acids. Germline lookup yields CDR1 KGHSH and CDR2 LQKENI. The V and J ends lost 6 bases and 3 bases respectively, with 14 bases between them. The CDR3 here is CASSPTLQKETQYF. Here the CDR3 DNA reads TGTGCCAGCTCCCCAACCCTTCAAAAAGAGACCCAGTACTTC. Full variable domain (remainder filled in from reference TRBV18 and TRBJ2-5): NAGVMQNPRHLVRRRGQEARLRCSPMKGHSHVYWYRQLPEEGLKFMVYLQKENIIDESGMPKERFSAEFPKEGPSILRIQQVVRGDSAAYFCASSPTLQKETQYFGPGTRLLVL.

This clone appeared once. V and J are TRBV9 and TRBJ2-3; D is unresolved. The V end was cut by 0 bases, the J end by 2 bases, with 10 bases between. This CDR3 region has 15 residues. The germline V gene has CDR1 SGDLS and CDR2 YYNGEE. The DNA for the CDR3 is TGTGCCAGCAGCGTAGAAGTTACTAACACAGATACGCAGTATTTT. Its translation is CASSVEVTNTDTQYF.

The V and J genes are TRBV6-6 and TRBJ1-1, with a possible D match to TRBD1 (5 bases). The V end lost 5 bases, the J end lost 0 bases, and 10 bases lay between the germline ends. This CDR3 has 14 amino acids. Germline V CDR1 and CDR2: MNHNY, SVGAGI (reference sequence). DNA for the CDR3: TGTGCCAGCAGTGACGGGACGGTGAACACTGAAGCTTTCTTT. Its protein product is CASSDGTVNTEAFF.

This chain joins TRBV28 and TRBJ1-4, with unresolved D. Germline CDR1 reads MDHEN; CDR2 reads SYDVKM. This CDR3 contains 15 residues. Deletions cut 6 bases from V and 0 bases from J, with 11 bases between. In DNA form, the CDR3 reads TGTGCCAGCAGCAAGGCAGGAACAACTAATGAAAAACTGTTTTTT. This codes for CASSKAGTTNEKLFF.

The table lists this clone with many counts. The genes are TRBV19 and TRBJ2-7, with D hard to call. Trimming removed 7 bases from V and 0 bases from J, with 13 bases in between. CDR3 length: 14 amino acids. The germline gives CDR1 LNHDA, CDR2 SQIVND (reference sequence). The CDR3 reads CASKQAGISYEQYF. The CDR3 DNA reads TGTGCCAGTAAACAAGCAGGCATCTCCTACGAGCAGTACTTC.

This chain links TRBV9 with TRBJ1-2; D is undetermined. CDR3 length: 13 amino acids. The V gene lost 0 bases and the J gene lost 6 bases, with 9 bases spanning the gap. Germline lookup yields CDR1 SGDLS and CDR2 YYNGEE. CDR3 nucleotides: TGTGCCAGCAGCGTAGGAAAGGGAGATGGCTACACCTTC. Translation: CASSVGKGDGYTF. The full variable domain, completed using reference TRBV9 and TRBJ1-2, is DSGVTQTPKHLITATGQRVTLRCSPRSGDLSVYWYQQSLDQGLQFLIQYYNGEERAKGNILERFSAQQFPDLHSELNLSSLELGDSALYFCASSVGKGDGYTFGSGTRLTVV.

This clone was counted only a few times. The germline gene is not matched at one end of the junction; a read error may be the cause. This chain uses TRBV19 with TRBJ1-5; possibly TRBD1 for D (5 bases). This CDR3 has 15 amino acids. The germline V gene encodes CDR1 LNHDA and CDR2 SQIVND (reference sequence). CDR3 sequence reads: CASRIGVLGNQPQHF. CDR3 nucleotides: TGTGCCAGTAGGATAGGGGTACTCGGCAATCAGCCCCAGCATTTT.

This clone was seen a few times. The chain employs TRBV28 and TRBJ2-7; the D gene is possibly TRBD2 (5 bases). Germline CDR1 and CDR2: MDHEN and SYDVKM. Trimming left V 6 bases short and J 6 bases short, with 12 bases between. This CDR3 region has 12 residues. DNA of the CDR3: TGTGCCAGCAGGCCAACTACTAGCGAGCAGTACTTC. Encoded protein: CASRPTTSEQYF. Combining the CDR3 with reference TRBV28 and TRBJ2-7 gives the whole variable domain DVKVTQSSRYLVKRTGEKVFLECVQDMDHENMFWYRQDPGLGLRLIYFSYDVKMKEKGDIPEGYSVSREKKERFSLILESASTNQTSMYLCASRPTTSEQYFGPGTRLTVT.

This chain links TRBV27 with TRBJ2-2; 9 nucleotides line up with TRBD1. This CDR3 region has 16 residues. With V trimmed by 2 bases and J by 5 bases, 6 bases remained unmatched. Looked up from germline, CDR1 is MNHEY and CDR2 is SMNVEV (reference sequence). As DNA, the CDR3 is TGTGCCAGCAGTTTAGGCTACAGGGGGCGTACCGGGGAGCTGTTTTTT. This encodes CASSLGYRGRTGELFF.

CDR3 in amino acids: CASTREGGRGYQPQHF. For the CDR3, the DNA is TGTGCCAGCACCCGAGAGGGGGGGCGTGGGTATCAGCCCCAGCATTTT. This sequence joins TRBV7-9 and TRBJ1-5; perhaps TRBD1 as D (6 bases). The CDR3 is 16 residues long. Germline CDR1 reads SEHNR; CDR2 reads FQNEAQ (reference sequence). V gave up 7 bases and J gave up 5 bases, with 21 bases separating them. The whole variable domain, remainder taken from reference TRBV7-9 and TRBJ1-5, is DTGVSQNPRHKITKRGQNVTFRCDPISEHNRLYWYRQTLGQGPEFLTYFQNEAQLEKSRLLSDRFSAERPKGSFSTLEIQRTEQGDSAMYLCASTREGGRGYQPQHFGDGTRLSIL.

V usage is TRBV4-1 and J usage is TRBJ2-7, with D unclear. Deletions cut 1 base from V and 5 bases from J, with 15 bases between. The CDR3 covers 15 residues. The germline V gene encodes CDR1 MGHRA and CDR2 YSYEKL. CDR3 coding DNA: TGCGCCAGCAGCCAAGTTCGCCATAACTACGACGAGCAGTACTTC. Its protein product is CASSQVRHNYDEQYF.

The chain uses TRBV11-1 and TRBJ1-2; weak D call: TRBD1 (5 bases). CDR1 and CDR2 (germline): SGHAT, FQDESV (reference sequence). The CDR3 has 13 amino acids. With 5 bases removed from V and 3 bases from J, the gap between germline ends came to 10 bases. The CDR3 DNA is TGTGCCAGCAGCCCCTCGACAGACTATGGCTACACCTTC. As protein: CASSPSTDYGYTF.

About this clone itself: The conserved phenylalanine or tryptophan is not found at the CDR3 terminus, so this likely reflects a read error. The chain combines TRBV11-3 with TRBJ1-5; D uncertain. The CDR3 length is 11 residues. CDR1 is SGHNT, CDR2 YENEEA, per germline. Trimming took off 4 bases at V and 7 bases at J, with 5 bases between the two ends. The chain's CDR3 is CASSSGQPQHL. For the CDR3, the DNA is TGTGCCAGCAGCTCGGGGCAGCCCCAGCATCTT.

A note on this clone: The same CDR3 can be traced to other DNA sequences in this sample. V usage is TRBV28 and J usage is TRBJ2-3; D might be TRBD1 (5 bases). V was trimmed by 3 bases and J by 2 bases, leaving 9 bases between them. Germline V gene data show CDR1 as MDHEN and CDR2 as SYDVKM. This CDR3 has 14 residues. The CDR3 DNA reads TGTGCCAGCAGTTTGGGGCAGGACACAGATACGCAGTATTTT. This translates into CASSLGQDTDTQYF.

This clone was seen just once. Within the sample, other DNA sequences also encode this same CDR3. The chain joins TRBV5-1 to TRBJ2-1; no reliable D call. The CDR3 is made up of 15 amino acids. V lost 0 bases and J 2 bases, leaving 9 bases between the germline ends. The germline V gene encodes CDR1 SGHRS and CDR2 YFSETQ. CDR3 region: CASSLGQDPYNEQFF. CDR3 in DNA: TGCGCCAGCAGCTTGGGCCAGGATCCCTACAATGAGCAGTTCTTC.

The rearrangement joins TRBV7-8 to TRBJ1-2; possibly TRBD1 for D (5 bases). Germline values: CDR1 SGHVS, CDR2 FQNEAQ. The germline V and J ends were trimmed by 1 base and 3 bases, with 9 bases remaining between them. CDR3 length: 14 residues. The CDR3 loop is CASSLGQGDYGYTF. The CDR3 DNA is TGTGCCAGCAGCTTAGGCCAGGGTGACTATGGCTACACCTTC.

In its sample, this clone was seen a few times. This chain connects TRBV30 to TRBJ1-5; D ambiguous. CDR1 and CDR2 from the germline V gene are GTSNPN and SVGIG (reference sequence). The CDR3 totals 14 residues. V was clipped by 5 bases and J by 4 bases, with 15 bases between them. Here the CDR3 DNA reads TGTGCCTGGGCCCCCAGCGTCTCTAATCAGCCCCAGCATTTT. Translating it yields CAWAPSVSNQPQHF.

This sequence joins TRBV6-5 and TRBJ2-1; no clear D. The CDR3 is 15 residues long. Germline V lookup: CDR1 MNHEY, CDR2 SVGAGI. V was cut by 6 bases and J by 2 bases, with 14 bases left in between. The CDR3 nucleotides are TGTGCCAGCAGCCTGGCGGAGACGACCTACAATGAGCAGTTCTTC. This encodes CASSLAETTYNEQFF.

This clone appeared once. The V gene is TRBV28, the J gene TRBJ2-7; perhaps TRBD2 as D (5 bases). The germline CDR1 and CDR2 sequences are MDHEN and SYDVKM. The CDR3 is 13 amino acids. V lost 6 bases, J lost 4 bases, and 13 bases lay in between. The CDR3 protein is CASREAAKYEQYF. For the CDR3, the DNA is TGTGCCAGCAGGGAAGCGGCAAAGTACGAGCAGTACTTC.

The table lists this clone with a few counts. The CDR3 region is CASSLDLRGPTNTGELFF. As DNA, the CDR3 is TGCGCCAGCAGCCTTGACCTCAGGGGGCCAACGAACACCGGGGAGCTGTTTTTT. The chain joins TRBV5-1 to TRBJ2-2; TRBD1 agrees at 8 bases. Germline V gene sequence: CDR1 SGHRS, CDR2 YFSETQ. This CDR3 has 18 amino acids. With 4 bases clipped from V and 0 bases from J, the junction kept 11 bases outside the gene matches.

The rearrangement joins TRBV4-2 to TRBJ1-1; D is undetermined. Trimming shortened V by 0 bases and J by 3 bases, and 5 bases separated the two germline ends. Germline assignment: CDR1 LGHNA and CDR2 YNFKEQ. This CDR3 region has 13 residues. CDR3 DNA: TGTGCCAGCAGCCAAGAGTGGGACACTGAAGCTTTCTTT. Protein: CASSQEWDTEAFF.

This clone was found a few times. The rearrangement links TRBV18 to TRBJ1-1, with D possibly being TRBD1 (6 bases). V was trimmed by 4 bases and J by 1 base, leaving 7 bases between them. The CDR3 covers 13 residues. Germline loops: CDR1 KGHSH, CDR2 LQKENI. The CDR3 reads CASSRTENTEAFF. For the CDR3, the DNA is TGTGCCAGCTCACGGACAGAGAACACTGAAGCTTTCTTT.

The CDR3 spells CASSEGRLYEQYF. The CDR3 region has the DNA TGCGCCAGCAGCGAGGGGAGGCTCTACGAGCAGTACTTC. The chain couples TRBV5-1 to TRBJ2-5, with D tentatively TRBD2 (6 bases). The J call is in doubt because the DNA end fits TRBJ2-7 better. CDR1 and CDR2 from the germline V gene are SGHRS and YFSETQ. This CDR3 has 13 residues.

The chain joins TRBV30 to TRBJ1-2; D is uncertain. The germline CDR1 and CDR2 sequences are GTSNPN and SVGIG (reference sequence). This CDR3 is 10 amino acids long. Trimming removed 5 bases from V and 7 bases from J, with 8 bases in between. Here the CDR3 reads CAWRLTGYTF. The CDR3 DNA follows: TGTGCCTGGCGACTCACTGGCTACACCTTC.

The genes are TRBV5-4 and TRBJ2-7; no clear D. The length of the CDR3 is 13 residues. Trimming pared 4 bases from V and 0 bases from J, leaving 8 bases between. Germline V gene data show CDR1 as SGHNT and CDR2 as YYREEE (reference sequence). The chain's CDR3 is CASSLDYSYEQYF. The CDR3 DNA follows: TGTGCCAGCAGCCTTGATTACTCCTACGAGCAGTACTTC.